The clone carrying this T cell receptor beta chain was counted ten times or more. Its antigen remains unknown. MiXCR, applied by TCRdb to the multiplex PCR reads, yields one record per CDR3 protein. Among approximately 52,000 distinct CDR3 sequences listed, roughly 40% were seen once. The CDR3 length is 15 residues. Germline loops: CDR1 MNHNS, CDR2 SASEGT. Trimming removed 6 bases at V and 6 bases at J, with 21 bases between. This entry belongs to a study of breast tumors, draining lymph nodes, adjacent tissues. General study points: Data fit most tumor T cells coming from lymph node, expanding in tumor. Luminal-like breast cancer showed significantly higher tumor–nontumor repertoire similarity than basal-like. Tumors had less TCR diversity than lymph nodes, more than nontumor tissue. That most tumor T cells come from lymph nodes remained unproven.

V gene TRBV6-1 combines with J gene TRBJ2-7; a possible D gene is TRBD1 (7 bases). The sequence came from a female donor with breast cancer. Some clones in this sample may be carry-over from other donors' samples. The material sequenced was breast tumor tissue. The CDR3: CASRISEGAVGEQYF. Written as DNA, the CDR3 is TGTGCCAGCAGGATTTCGGAGGGGGCGGTGGGCGAGCAGTACTTC.